The 27 T cell receptor beta chains below were found in one sample sequenced in a study of blood T cells in healthy people across ages. PCR was performed a second time for about 7 to 11 cycles using a sample-barcoded 5' primer and a J-beta primer mix. TCRdb re-derived calls from the 5' RACE reads in MiXCR, one entry per CDR3 protein. Of approximately 780,000 distinct CDR3 sequences listed, about 26% are singletons. This sample was also put to use in a study of T cells of mothers and their children.

The sequencing input was blood. Receptors originate from a boy younger than 18 in good health.

V and J are TRBV5-1 and TRBJ2-3; no definite D call. The CDR3 is 16 residues long. The V gene lost 0 bases and the J gene lost 1 base, with 12 bases spanning the gap. The V gene's germline CDR1 is SGHRS and CDR2 YFSETQ. In DNA, the CDR3 is TGCGCCAGCAGCTTGGGGGCTCATACTCGCACAGATACGCAGTATTTT. Residues: CASSLGAHTRTDTQYF. Full variable domain (rest looked up from reference TRBV5-1 and TRBJ2-3): KAGVTQTPRYLIKTRGQQVTLSCSPISGHRSVSWYQQTPGQGLQFLFEYFSETQRNKGNFPGRFSGRQFSNSRSEMNVSTLELGDSALYLCASSLGAHTRTDTQYFGPGTRLTVL.

The genes are TRBV20-1 and TRBJ1-2; D is ambiguous. Germline V gives CDR1 DFQATT, CDR2 SNEGSKA (reference sequence). CDR3 length equals 11 residues. V lost 3 bases and J lost 8, with 10 bases in between. The CDR3 spells CSARKGSGYTF. The DNA for the CDR3 is TGCAGTGCTAGGAAGGGATCCGGCTACACCTTC.

Ten or more counts support this clonotype. The chain carries TRBV7-6 and TRBJ2-3, with 8 bases fitting TRBD2. Germline assignment: CDR1 SGHVS and CDR2 FNYEAQ. The CDR3 is 15 amino acids. V was clipped by 0 bases and J by 3 bases; unmatched bases: 2. The CDR3 sequence: CASSLAPSGTDTQYF. The CDR3, as DNA: TGTGCCAGCAGCTTAGCCCCTAGCGGGACAGATACGCAGTATTTT. Based on the CDR3 plus reference TRBV7-6 and TRBJ2-3, the full variable domain is GAGVSQSPRYKVTKRGQDVALRCDPISGHVSLYWYRQALGQGPEFLTYFNYEAQQDKSGLPNDRFSAERPEGSISTLTIQRTEQRDSAMYRCASSLAPSGTDTQYFGPGTRLTVL.

A few counts support this clonotype. J is TRBJ1-1 and V is TRBV12-3 or TRBV12-4; maybe TRBD1 (5 bases). V was trimmed by 6 bases and J by 2 bases, leaving 13 bases between them. The CDR3 consists of 14 residues. Written as DNA, the CDR3 is TGTGCCAGCAGGTACCGGGACCTTAACACTGAAGCTTTCTTT. Its protein product is CASRYRDLNTEAFF.

The rearrangement uses TRBV5-1 and TRBJ2-7; TRBD2 matches 9 bases. Germline V gene sequence: CDR1 SGHRS, CDR2 YFSETQ. The CDR3 consists of 15 residues. The V segment lost 2 bases and the J segment 4 bases; nucleotides outside the gene matches: 7. CDR3 nucleotide sequence: TGCGCCAGCAGCTTCTCTAGCGGGGTAGCTTACGAGCAGTACTTC. Residues: CASSFSSGVAYEQYF.

The chain is built from TRBV12-3 or TRBV12-4 and TRBJ1-3; possible D gene TRBD1, 5 bases. CDR3 length: 15 amino acids. The V end was cut by 4 bases, the J end by 2 bases, with 12 bases between. The CDR3 is CASSSPGAPGNTIYF. The CDR3 nucleotides read TGTGCCAGCAGTTCCCCCGGGGCCCCTGGAAACACCATATATTTT.

This CDR3 is CASSALRGRGATNEKLFF. Here the CDR3 DNA reads TGTGCCAGCAGTGCACTCCGGGGGAGGGGTGCAACTAATGAAAAACTGTTTTTT. V usage is TRBV25-1 and J usage is TRBJ1-4, with D possibly TRBD1 on 5 matching bases. The CDR3 has 18 residues. Trimming cost V 4 bases and J 0 bases, with 18 bases left between them. Looked up from germline, CDR1 is MGHDK and CDR2 is SYGVNS.

This CDR3 is CASSWDMNTEAFF. The DNA for the CDR3 is TGCGCCAGCAGCTGGGACATGAACACTGAAGCTTTCTTT. The V and J genes are TRBV5-1 and TRBJ1-1, with a weak D call TRBD1 (6 bases). This CDR3 is built from 13 residues. From germline, CDR1 is SGHRS and CDR2 YFSETQ. The ends were cut back, 3 bases at V and 0 bases at J, with 6 bases in the middle.

This clonotype was detected a few times. The chain combines TRBV6-2 or TRBV6-3 with TRBJ2-1, with TRBD2 matching over 7 bases. V shed 5 bases, J shed 6 bases, and the junction held 7 bases outside the gene matches. Germline V gene data show CDR1 as MNHEY and CDR2 as SVGEGT. The CDR3 covers 14 residues. The CDR3 DNA reads as TGTGCCAGCAGTACGGGAGGCAGCCTCAATGAGCAGTTCTTC. Translation: CASSTGGSLNEQFF.

This clonotype was counted between two and nine times. The CDR3 region is CASGLDLGTQYF. The CDR3 DNA is TGTGCCAGCGGCCTAGATCTGGGGACCCAGTACTTC. The rearrangement joins TRBV12-3 or TRBV12-4 to TRBJ2-5; D gene unclear. Between the trimmed V and J ends, which lost 8 bases and 7 bases, there was a span of 14 bases. This CDR3 has 12 residues.

This clonotype was detected only a few times. The chain links TRBV18 to TRBJ2-3; D remains ambiguous. This CDR3 has 13 amino acids. CDR1 is KGHSH, CDR2 LQKENI, per germline. V shed 5 bases and J shed 4 bases, with 10 bases lying between them. CDR3 nucleotide sequence: TGTGCCAGCTCAAATACTGGGCCAGATACGCAGTATTTT. As protein: CASSNTGPDTQYF.

V is TRBV28 and J is TRBJ1-4; no clear D. The CDR3 has 11 residues. V was cut by 7 bases and J by 8 bases, with 8 bases left in between. Germline assignment: CDR1 MDHEN and CDR2 SYDVKM. CDR3 sequence reads: CASTEDEKLFF. The DNA of the CDR3 is TGTGCCAGCACCGAGGACGAAAAACTGTTTTTT.

The chain couples TRBV3-1 to TRBJ1-4, with 8 bases matching TRBD1. Germline V gene sequence: CDR1 LGHDT, CDR2 YNNKEL (reference sequence). The junction had 11 bases not matched to a gene; V was cut back by 4 bases and J by 7 bases. The CDR3 consists of 16 residues. The DNA for the CDR3 is TGTGCCAGCAGCCCGCTGACAGGGGCCGGTGGTGAAAAACTGTTTTTT. This codes for CASSPLTGAGGEKLFF.

This clonotype has more than one count but fewer than ten. The genes are TRBV7-2 and TRBJ1-2; D is unclear. V dropped 5 bases and J dropped 0 bases, with 19 bases sitting between them. CDR1 is SGHTA, CDR2 FQGNSA, per germline. The CDR3 sequence is 17 residues long. The CDR3 DNA sequence: TGTGCCAGCAGCGTGCCTGTAGACCTGATACCTAACTATGGCTACACCTTC. Its translation: CASSVPVDLIPNYGYTF.

In its sample, this clonotype was seen many times. The genes are TRBV27 and TRBJ2-1; D might be TRBD1 (6 bases). The CDR3 spans 12 residues. Germline V lookup: CDR1 MNHEY, CDR2 SMNVEV (reference sequence). Trimming cost V 6 bases and J 10 bases, with 13 bases left between them. This CDR3 is CASSSRGNEQFF. CDR3 bases: TGTGCCAGCAGCTCCAGGGGAAACGAGCAGTTCTTC.

This chain connects TRBV5-5 to TRBJ2-5, with no clear D. Per germline, CDR1 SGHKS and CDR2 YYEKEE (reference sequence). This CDR3 spans 14 amino acids. V lost 6 bases, J lost 4 bases, and 16 bases lay in between. The CDR3 reads CASNPTVIGETQYF. Written as DNA, the CDR3 is TGTGCCAGCAACCCAACCGTCATAGGAGAGACCCAGTACTTC.

V usage is TRBV7-9 and J usage is TRBJ1-5; no definite D call. This CDR3 comprises 15 residues. Germline V gene data show CDR1 as SEHNR and CDR2 as FQNEAQ (reference sequence). V dropped 5 bases and J dropped 4 bases, with 15 bases sitting between them. CDR3: CASSPPGGDNQPQHF. In DNA, the CDR3 is TGTGCCAGCAGCCCCCCGGGCGGTGATAATCAGCCCCAGCATTTT.

This clonotype appeared a few times. The rearrangement uses TRBV12-3 or TRBV12-4 and TRBJ1-5; no clear D. The CDR3 has 15 amino acids. Trimming took 5 bases from V and 5 from J, leaving 16 bases between them. The CDR3 is CASSPRRAEDQPQHF. DNA for the CDR3: TGTGCCAGCAGTCCTCGAAGGGCGGAAGATCAGCCCCAGCATTTT.

This clonotype turned up a few times. The chain recombines TRBV27 with TRBJ2-5; no reliable D call. The J call is in doubt because the DNA end fits TRBJ2-7 better. The CDR3 covers 13 residues. Per germline, CDR1 MNHEY and CDR2 SMNVEV (reference sequence). CDR3 DNA: TGTGCCAGCAGTTTATCCCAATACTACGAGCAGTACTTC. Protein: CASSLSQYYEQYF.

This clonotype was observed a few times. CDR3 nucleotide sequence: TGTGCCACCAGTGATACCCTTGGTGGCGAAAAACTGTTTTTT. Translation: CATSDTLGGEKLFF. This chain joins TRBV24-1 and TRBJ1-4; D gene ambiguous. The CDR3 covers 14 residues. CDR1 is KGHDR and CDR2 is SFDVKD in the germline V gene. The V gene lost 3 bases and the J gene lost 8 bases, with 12 bases spanning the gap.

The chain is built from TRBV5-1 and TRBJ1-2, with 7 bases fitting TRBD1. The CDR3 covers 16 residues. The J segment lost 6 bases and the V segment lost 3 bases, leaving 14 bases of the junction unmatched. The germline CDR1 and CDR2 sequences are SGHRS and YFSETQ. CDR3 protein: CASSWYYRGFQNGYTF. In DNA, the CDR3 is TGCGCCAGCAGCTGGTATTACAGGGGATTTCAAAATGGCTACACCTTC.

The chain links TRBV7-9 to TRBJ2-5; the D is unclear. The CDR3 extends over 13 amino acids. V was shortened by 5 bases and J by 3 bases, with 10 bases between the two germline ends. In germline, CDR1 is SEHNR, CDR2 FQNEAQ (reference sequence). The CDR3: CASSARLKETQYF. CDR3 coding DNA: TGTGCCAGCAGCGCCAGGTTAAAAGAGACCCAGTACTTC.

This clonotype was detected a few times. The rearrangement links TRBV12-3 or TRBV12-4 to TRBJ1-6; TRBD1 might be the D (5 bases). The CDR3 spans 16 residues. V shed 3 bases and J shed 2 bases, with 11 bases lying between them. CDR3 in DNA: TGTGCCAGCAGTTTGGCAGGGAGCCCCTATAATTCACCCCTCCACTTT. Translating it yields CASSLAGSPYNSPLHF.

The chain carries TRBV28 and TRBJ1-5, with D possibly being TRBD1 (5 bases). Per the germline V gene, CDR1 is MDHEN and CDR2 is SYDVKM. CDR3 length: 15 amino acids. The V gene lost 1 base and the J gene lost 3 bases, with 10 bases spanning the gap. CDR3 region: CASSLSGRVNQPQHF. The CDR3 coding sequence is TGTGCCAGCAGTTTATCGGGACGGGTCAATCAGCCCCAGCATTTT.

This chain uses TRBV18 with TRBJ1-3, with D possibly TRBD1 on 5 matching bases. V lost 4 bases, J lost 0 bases, and 13 bases lay in between. Looked up from germline, CDR1 is KGHSH and CDR2 is LQKENI. The CDR3 length is 16 residues. CDR3 DNA sequence: TGTGCCAGCTCACAAGCATCAGGGACCTCTGGAAACACCATATATTTT. Its protein product is CASSQASGTSGNTIYF.

This clonotype was seen only a few times. The chain employs TRBV7-9 and TRBJ2-5; D possibly corresponds to TRBD2 (6 bases). V lost 3 bases and J lost 0, with 14 bases in between. From germline, CDR1 is SEHNR and CDR2 FQNEAQ (reference sequence). CDR3 length: 16 amino acids. The DNA of the CDR3 is TGTGCCAGCAGCTTCGGGGGAGAAACGTACCAAGAGACCCAGTACTTC. Translating it yields CASSFGGETYQETQYF.

This chain uses TRBV20-1 with TRBJ2-5; D is undetermined. The DNA end is a closer match to TRBJ2-7, so the J assignment may be wrong. The CDR3 length is 12 residues. The V gene's germline CDR1 is DFQATT and CDR2 SNEGSKA (reference sequence). This chain's CDR3 is CSARTGNYEQYF. As DNA, the CDR3 is TGCAGTGCTAGAACCGGAAACTACGAGCAGTACTTC.